The 20 T cell receptor beta chains below were found in one sample sequenced in a study of shared clonotypes between healthy human individuals. This table comes from immunoSEQ multiplex PCR, and its TCRdb copy is limited to in-frame clones, with some not included. The table records about 2,500,000 clones, about 92% of them present only once. The sequenced sample consisted of naive CD4+ T cells sorted from blood. Subset denoted: CD45RA+ positively selected. These TCRs come from a young man in good health.

The chain carries TRBV6-5 and TRBJ1-2; weak D call: TRBD1 (6 bases). CDR1 MNHEY and CDR2 SVGAGI come from the germline V gene. The germline V and J ends were trimmed by 7 bases and 2 bases, with 17 bases remaining between them. The CDR3 loop spans 15 amino acids. In DNA form, the CDR3 reads TGTGCCAGCACCGAGGGGGGCAGACTAAACTATGGCTACACCTTC. This sequence encodes CASTEGGRLNYGYTF.

The rearrangement links TRBV30 to TRBJ2-5, with D possibly being TRBD1 (7 bases). The DNA end favors TRBJ2-7, so the J call may be wrong. CDR1 is GTSNPN, CDR2 SVGIG, per germline (reference sequence). CDR3 size: 15 residues. CDR3 nucleotide sequence: TGTGCCTGGACAGTAAGGAGGGACAGTCTTAACGAGCAGTACTTC. Encoded protein: CAWTVRRDSLNEQYF.

With respect to this clone: At one end, the junction sequence differs from germline, possibly due to a read error. Other DNA sequences from this sample encode an identical CDR3 as well. The chain recombines TRBV7-7 with TRBJ2-5; 14 positions match TRBD2. The CDR3 has 15 amino acids. Germline CDR1 is SSHAT and CDR2 is FNYEAQ (reference sequence). CDR3 in amino acids: CASSPGLAGGETQYF. The DNA for the CDR3 is TGTGCTAGCAGCCCCGGACTAGCGGGGGGAGAGACCCAGTACTTC.

The genes are TRBV18 and TRBJ2-3; D possibly corresponds to TRBD2 (5 bases). Trimming took off 2 bases at V and 3 bases at J, with 15 bases between the two ends. There are 16 residues in the CDR3. Per the germline V gene, CDR1 is KGHSH and CDR2 is LQKENI. CDR3 nucleotides: TGTGCCAGCTCACCAGGAAACCAGCCGGGGACAGATACGCAGTATTTT. Protein: CASSPGNQPGTDTQYF.

This chain uses TRBV5-6 with TRBJ1-1, with D unclear. V lost 4 bases to trimming and J lost 2 bases, with 9 bases between them. CDR3 size: 13 residues. Germline loops: CDR1 SGHDT, CDR2 YYEEEE. This CDR3 is CASSPQLNTEAFF. Written as DNA, the CDR3 is TGTGCCAGCAGCCCCCAACTAAACACTGAAGCTTTCTTT.

This clone occurred a few times. The sample holds other DNA sequences that translate to the same CDR3. The V call is TRBV4-3, the J call TRBJ1-1; 8 nucleotides line up with TRBD1. The V segment lost 5 bases and the J segment 5 bases; nucleotides outside the gene matches: 4. Germline CDR1 reads LGHNA; CDR2 reads YSLEER. There are 13 residues in the CDR3. The CDR3 sequence is CASSSRQGTEAFF. CDR3 sequence (DNA): TGCGCCAGCAGCTCCCGACAGGGGACTGAAGCTTTCTTT.

V gene TRBV5-1 combines with J gene TRBJ2-2, with D possibly TRBD1 on 6 matching bases. There are 14 residues in the CDR3. The V end lost 3 bases, the J end lost 4 bases, and 10 bases lay between the germline ends. CDR1 and CDR2 (germline): SGHRS, YFSETQ. The CDR3 here is CASSYQGGTGELFF. For the CDR3, the DNA is TGCGCCAGCAGCTACCAAGGGGGCACCGGGGAGCTGTTTTTT. Full variable domain (rest looked up from reference TRBV5-1 and TRBJ2-2): KAGVTQTPRYLIKTRGQQVTLSCSPISGHRSVSWYQQTPGQGLQFLFEYFSETQRNKGNFPGRFSGRQFSNSRSEMNVSTLELGDSALYLCASSYQGGTGELFFGEGSRLTVL.

DNA of the CDR3: TGTGCCAGCAGGGGATTCACAGATACGCAGTATTTT. This gives the protein CASRGFTDTQYF. This sequence joins TRBV6-5 and TRBJ2-3; D unresolved. Germline CDR1 is MNHEY and CDR2 is SVGAGI. The CDR3 is made up of 12 amino acids. V dropped 6 bases and J dropped 2 bases, with 6 bases sitting between them.

The chain joins TRBV2 to TRBJ1-2, with 8 bases matching TRBD1. CDR1 and CDR2 from the germline V gene are SNHLY and FYNNEI. CDR3 length: 14 residues. Trimming removed 6 bases from V and 3 bases from J; junction bases left unmatched: 6. The CDR3 protein is CASSLQQGDYGYTF. CDR3 DNA: TGTGCCAGCAGCCTCCAACAGGGGGACTATGGCTACACCTTC.

The rearrangement joins TRBV6-6 to TRBJ2-5; perhaps TRBD2 as D (6 bases). The J call may not be correct, given that the DNA end is closer to TRBJ2-7. The CDR3 totals 13 residues. Per germline, CDR1 MNHNY and CDR2 SVGAGI (reference sequence). CDR3: CASILQAGHEQYF. CDR3 coding DNA: TGTGCCAGCATCTTGCAGGCGGGGCACGAGCAGTACTTC.

The chain employs TRBV2 and TRBJ2-2; the D is unclear. V was trimmed by 8 bases and J by 1 base, leaving 14 bases between them. The CDR3 totals 15 residues. Per germline, CDR1 SNHLY and CDR2 FYNNEI. Here the CDR3 reads CASVFSGLNTGELFF. CDR3 in DNA: TGTGCCAGCGTTTTCTCCGGGCTGAACACCGGGGAGCTGTTTTTT.

The chain uses TRBV28 and TRBJ2-1; D unclear. Trimming left V 6 bases short and J 6 bases short, with 9 bases between. Germline-derived CDR1 and CDR2 are MDHEN and SYDVKM. The CDR3 runs to 12 residues. This chain's CDR3 is CASSPAPNEQFF. CDR3 in DNA: TGTGCCAGCAGCCCTGCCCCCAATGAGCAGTTCTTC.

The rearrangement uses TRBV13 and TRBJ2-1; D unresolved. This CDR3 region has 17 residues. Between the trimmed V and J ends, which lost 0 bases and 6 bases, there was a span of 18 bases. Germline assignment: CDR1 PRHDT and CDR2 FYEKMQ (reference sequence). This CDR3 is CASSLGSRGSVGNEQFF. CDR3 bases: TGTGCCAGCAGCTTAGGCTCCCGCGGATCAGTCGGCAATGAGCAGTTCTTC.

This chain uses TRBV14 with TRBJ1-5; D unclear. The germline V gene has CDR1 SGHDN and CDR2 FVKESK. Trimming took off 4 bases at V and 15 bases at J, with 7 bases between the two ends. The CDR3 spans 9 residues. CDR3 region: CASSRRRHF. Written as DNA, the CDR3 is TGTGCCAGCAGCCGTAGGAGGCATTTT.

This chain uses TRBV7-9 with TRBJ2-7; TRBD2 agrees at 11 bases. V lost 2 bases and J lost 2; bases outside the gene matches: 5. The CDR3 length is 16 residues. Germline loops: CDR1 SEHNR, CDR2 FQNEAQ (reference sequence). The CDR3 is CASSLFELAGAYEQYF. CDR3 nucleotides: TGTGCCAGCAGCTTATTTGAACTAGCGGGAGCCTACGAGCAGTACTTC.

The CDR3 here is CASSLLGGLNEQFF. The CDR3 region has the DNA TGTGCCAGCAGCTTACTAGGGGGTCTCAATGAGCAGTTCTTC. The chain has TRBV11-2 and TRBJ2-1; D might be TRBD1 (6 bases). Germline V gene sequence: CDR1 SGHAT, CDR2 FQNNGV. The CDR3 consists of 14 residues. Deletions cut 2 bases from V and 6 bases from J, with 11 bases between.

The rearrangement uses TRBV19 and TRBJ1-4; D ambiguous. The CDR3 runs to 16 residues. CDR1 is LNHDA and CDR2 is SQIVND in the germline V gene (reference sequence). The ends were cut back, 5 bases at V and 2 bases at J, with 15 bases in the middle. The CDR3 loop reads CASSPQTGGTNEKLFF. CDR3 coding DNA: TGTGCCAGTAGTCCGCAGACCGGAGGGACTAATGAAAAACTGTTTTTT.

The V and J genes are TRBV6-6 and TRBJ1-6; D may be TRBD1 (6 bases). Between the trimmed V and J ends, which lost 9 bases and 9 bases, there was a span of 21 bases. Germline CDR1 reads MNHNY; CDR2 reads SVGAGI (reference sequence). This CDR3 comprises 15 residues. In DNA, the CDR3 is TGTGCCAGTGGCCCCCCAGGGGTAATTAGTTCACCCCTCCACTTT. Translated, it gives CASGPPGVISSPLHF.

The CDR3 is CASSEVLVNLQETQYF. The CDR3 DNA reads as TGCGCCAGCAGTGAGGTGTTAGTGAATCTGCAAGAGACCCAGTACTTC. The chain uses TRBV10-2 and TRBJ2-5; no definite D call. The CDR3 covers 16 residues. Germline V gives CDR1 WSHSY, CDR2 SAAADI. V lost 2 bases and J 2 bases, leaving 15 bases between the germline ends.

To note about this clone: The same CDR3 also results from other DNA sequences found in this sample. The rearrangement links TRBV6-4 to TRBJ2-1; 9 bases agree with TRBD2. V gave up 3 bases and J gave up 0 bases; unmatched junction bases: 0. The CDR3 length is 15 residues. Germline lookup yields CDR1 MRHNA and CDR2 SNTAGT. The CDR3 reads CASSETSGSYNEQFF. DNA for the CDR3: TGTGCCAGCAGTGAGACTAGCGGCTCCTACAATGAGCAGTTCTTC.